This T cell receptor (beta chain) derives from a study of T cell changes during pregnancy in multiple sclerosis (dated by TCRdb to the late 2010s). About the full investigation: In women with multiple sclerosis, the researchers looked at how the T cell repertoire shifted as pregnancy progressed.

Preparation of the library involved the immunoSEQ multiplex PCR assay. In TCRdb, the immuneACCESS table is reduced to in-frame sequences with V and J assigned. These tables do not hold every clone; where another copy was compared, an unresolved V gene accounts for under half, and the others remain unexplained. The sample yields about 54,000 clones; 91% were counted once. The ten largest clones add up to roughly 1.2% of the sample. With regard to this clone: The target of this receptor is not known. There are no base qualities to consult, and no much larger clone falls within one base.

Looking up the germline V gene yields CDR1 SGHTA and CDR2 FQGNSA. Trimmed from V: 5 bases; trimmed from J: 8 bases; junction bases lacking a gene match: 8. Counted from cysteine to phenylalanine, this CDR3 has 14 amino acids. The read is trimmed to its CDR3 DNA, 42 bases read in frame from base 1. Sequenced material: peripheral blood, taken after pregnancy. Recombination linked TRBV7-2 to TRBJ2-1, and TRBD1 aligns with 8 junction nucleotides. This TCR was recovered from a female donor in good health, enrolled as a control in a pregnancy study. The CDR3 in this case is CASSQGTGYDEQFF. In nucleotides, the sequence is TGTGCCAGCAGCCAAGGGACAGGATACGATGAGCAGTTCTTC.